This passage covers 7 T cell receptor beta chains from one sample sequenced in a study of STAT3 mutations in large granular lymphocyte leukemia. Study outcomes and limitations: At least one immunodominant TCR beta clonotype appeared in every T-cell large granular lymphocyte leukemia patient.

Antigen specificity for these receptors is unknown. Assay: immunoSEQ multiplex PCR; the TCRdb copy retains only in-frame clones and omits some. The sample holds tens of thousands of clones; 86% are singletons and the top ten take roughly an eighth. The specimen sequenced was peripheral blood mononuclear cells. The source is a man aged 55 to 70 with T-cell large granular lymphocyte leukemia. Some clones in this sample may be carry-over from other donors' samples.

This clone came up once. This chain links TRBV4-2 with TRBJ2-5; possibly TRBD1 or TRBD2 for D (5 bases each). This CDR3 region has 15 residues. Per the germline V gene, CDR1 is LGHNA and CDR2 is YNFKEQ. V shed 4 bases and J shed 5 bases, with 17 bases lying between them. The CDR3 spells CASSPKGAGFETQYF. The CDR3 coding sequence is TGTGCCAGCAGCCCCAAGGGAGCAGGGTTTGAGACCCAGTACTTC.

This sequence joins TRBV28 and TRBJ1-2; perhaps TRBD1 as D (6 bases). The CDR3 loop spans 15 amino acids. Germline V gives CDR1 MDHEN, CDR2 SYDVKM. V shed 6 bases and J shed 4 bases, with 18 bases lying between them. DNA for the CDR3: TGTGCCAGCAGCCGAAACAGGGAGGGCGGCTATGGCTACACCTTC. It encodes CASSRNREGGYGYTF.

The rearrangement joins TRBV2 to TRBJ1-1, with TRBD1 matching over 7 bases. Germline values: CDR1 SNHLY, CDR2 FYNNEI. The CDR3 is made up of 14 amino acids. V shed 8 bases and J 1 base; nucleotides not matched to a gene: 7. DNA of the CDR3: TGTGCCAGCCGCGACAGGGTGGCGAACACTGAAGCTTTCTTT. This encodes CASRDRVANTEAFF.

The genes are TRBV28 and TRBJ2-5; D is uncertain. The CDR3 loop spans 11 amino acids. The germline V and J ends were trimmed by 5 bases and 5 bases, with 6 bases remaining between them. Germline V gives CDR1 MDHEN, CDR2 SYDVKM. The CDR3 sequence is CASSAEETQYF. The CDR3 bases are TGTGCCAGCAGTGCAGAGGAGACCCAGTACTTC.

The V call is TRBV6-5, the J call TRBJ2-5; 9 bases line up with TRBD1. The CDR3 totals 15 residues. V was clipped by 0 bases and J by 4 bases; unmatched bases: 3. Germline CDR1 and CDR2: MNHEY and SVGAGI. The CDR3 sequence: CASSYSNRGRETQYF. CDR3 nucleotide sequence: TGTGCCAGCAGTTACTCGAACAGGGGGCGAGAGACCCAGTACTTC.

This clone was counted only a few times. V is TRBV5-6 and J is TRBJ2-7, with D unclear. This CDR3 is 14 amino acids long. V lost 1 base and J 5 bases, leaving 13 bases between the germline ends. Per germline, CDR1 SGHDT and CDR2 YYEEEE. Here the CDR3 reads CASSLFSGSNEQYF. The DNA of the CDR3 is TGTGCCAGCAGCTTGTTCTCGGGTTCAAACGAGCAGTACTTC. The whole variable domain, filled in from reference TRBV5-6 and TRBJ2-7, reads DAGVTQSPTHLIKTRGQQVTLRCSPKSGHDTVSWYQQALGQGPQFIFQYYEEEERQRGNFPDRFSGHQFPNYSSELNVNALLLGDSALYLCASSLFSGSNEQYFGPGTRLTVT.

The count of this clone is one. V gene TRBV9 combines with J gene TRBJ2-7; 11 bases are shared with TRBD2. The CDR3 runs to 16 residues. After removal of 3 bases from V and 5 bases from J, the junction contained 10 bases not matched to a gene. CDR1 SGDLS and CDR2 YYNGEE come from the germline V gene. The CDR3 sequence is CASSAGPGLAVHEQYF. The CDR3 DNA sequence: TGTGCCAGCAGCGCGGGGCCGGGACTAGCGGTACACGAGCAGTACTTC.